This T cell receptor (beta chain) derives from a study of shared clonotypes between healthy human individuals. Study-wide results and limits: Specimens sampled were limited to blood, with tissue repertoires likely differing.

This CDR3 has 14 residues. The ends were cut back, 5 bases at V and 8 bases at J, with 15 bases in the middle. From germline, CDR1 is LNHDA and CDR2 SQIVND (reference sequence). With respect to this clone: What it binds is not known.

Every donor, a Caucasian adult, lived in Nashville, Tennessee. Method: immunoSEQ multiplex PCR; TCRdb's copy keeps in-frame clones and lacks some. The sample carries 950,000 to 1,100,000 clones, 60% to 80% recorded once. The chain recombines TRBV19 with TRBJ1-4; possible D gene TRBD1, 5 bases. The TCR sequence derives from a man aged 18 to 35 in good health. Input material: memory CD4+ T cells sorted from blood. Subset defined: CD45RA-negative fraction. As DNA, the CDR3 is TGTGCCAGTAGTGTCTCAGGGAGCGGCGAAAAACTGTTTTTT. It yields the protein CASSVSGSGEKLFF.